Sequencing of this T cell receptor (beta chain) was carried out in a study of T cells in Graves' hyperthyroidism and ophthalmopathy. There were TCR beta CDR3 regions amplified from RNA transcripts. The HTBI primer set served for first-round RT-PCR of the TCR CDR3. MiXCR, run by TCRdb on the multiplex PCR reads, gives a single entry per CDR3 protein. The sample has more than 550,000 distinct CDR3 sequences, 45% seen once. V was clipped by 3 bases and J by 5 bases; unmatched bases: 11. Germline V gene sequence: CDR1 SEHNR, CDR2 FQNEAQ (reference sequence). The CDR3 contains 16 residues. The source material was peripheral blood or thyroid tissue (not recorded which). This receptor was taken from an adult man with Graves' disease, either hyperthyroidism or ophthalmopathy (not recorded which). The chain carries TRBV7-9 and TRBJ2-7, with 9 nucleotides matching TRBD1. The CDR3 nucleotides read TGTGCCAGCAGCTTCTCGACAGGGGGGATAAGCGACGAGCAGTACTTC. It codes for CASSFSTGGISDEQYF.